A single sample gave rise to the 5 T cell receptor beta chains below, sequenced in a study of control samples from healthy donors and cancer patients. Assay: immunoSEQ multiplex PCR; the TCRdb copy retains only in-frame clones and omits some. The sample carries 170,000 or so clones, approximately 94% recorded once. What was sequenced was blood. The receptors originated from a woman aged 18-29 years in good health.

V is TRBV4-1 and J is TRBJ1-6; the D is unclear. Per the germline V gene, CDR1 is MGHRA and CDR2 is YSYEKL. V was pared by 1 base and J by 5 bases, with 9 bases between. This CDR3 region has 15 residues. Written as DNA, the CDR3 is TGCGCCAGCAGCCAAGGGCACCTGGATAATTCACCCCTCCACTTT. This translates into CASSQGHLDNSPLHF.

The CDR3 reads CASRPKWTGPTGELFF. In nucleotides, the CDR3 is TGTGCCAGCAGGCCGAAATGGACAGGGCCCACCGGGGAGCTGTTTTTT. The gene calls are TRBV28 and TRBJ2-2, with 8 nucleotides matching TRBD1. Germline V gene data show CDR1 as MDHEN and CDR2 as SYDVKM. The CDR3 has 16 residues. Trimming took 6 bases from V and 4 from J; bases not matched to a gene: 10.

V gene TRBV6-4 combines with J gene TRBJ1-1, with a possible D match to TRBD1 (5 bases). The CDR3 totals 13 residues. From germline, CDR1 is MRHNA and CDR2 SNTAGT. The ends were cut back, 4 bases at V and 0 bases at J, with 6 bases in the middle. The CDR3 sequence is CASSGQLNTEAFF. The CDR3 bases are TGTGCCAGCAGTGGACAGTTGAACACTGAAGCTTTCTTT.

The V gene is TRBV15, the J gene TRBJ1-5, with 7 bases lining up with TRBD1. The trim removed 1 base at V and 4 bases at J, leaving 19 bases unmatched. The CDR3 is 20 amino acids. Germline V CDR1 and CDR2: LNHNV, YYDKDF (reference sequence). CDR3 DNA: TGTGCCACCAGCAGAGGAGACAGGGTATGGATAGAAGGCGCTAATCAGCCCCAGCATTTT. Translation gives CATSRGDRVWIEGANQPQHF.

The chain recombines TRBV6-5 with TRBJ1-1; TRBD1 might be the D (6 bases). This CDR3 spans 13 amino acids. CDR1 is MNHEY and CDR2 is SVGAGI in the germline V gene. With 5 bases removed from V and 3 bases from J, the gap between germline ends came to 10 bases. CDR3 sequence: CASSPGVDTEAFF. The DNA for the CDR3 is TGTGCCAGCAGTCCAGGGGTTGACACTGAAGCTTTCTTT.